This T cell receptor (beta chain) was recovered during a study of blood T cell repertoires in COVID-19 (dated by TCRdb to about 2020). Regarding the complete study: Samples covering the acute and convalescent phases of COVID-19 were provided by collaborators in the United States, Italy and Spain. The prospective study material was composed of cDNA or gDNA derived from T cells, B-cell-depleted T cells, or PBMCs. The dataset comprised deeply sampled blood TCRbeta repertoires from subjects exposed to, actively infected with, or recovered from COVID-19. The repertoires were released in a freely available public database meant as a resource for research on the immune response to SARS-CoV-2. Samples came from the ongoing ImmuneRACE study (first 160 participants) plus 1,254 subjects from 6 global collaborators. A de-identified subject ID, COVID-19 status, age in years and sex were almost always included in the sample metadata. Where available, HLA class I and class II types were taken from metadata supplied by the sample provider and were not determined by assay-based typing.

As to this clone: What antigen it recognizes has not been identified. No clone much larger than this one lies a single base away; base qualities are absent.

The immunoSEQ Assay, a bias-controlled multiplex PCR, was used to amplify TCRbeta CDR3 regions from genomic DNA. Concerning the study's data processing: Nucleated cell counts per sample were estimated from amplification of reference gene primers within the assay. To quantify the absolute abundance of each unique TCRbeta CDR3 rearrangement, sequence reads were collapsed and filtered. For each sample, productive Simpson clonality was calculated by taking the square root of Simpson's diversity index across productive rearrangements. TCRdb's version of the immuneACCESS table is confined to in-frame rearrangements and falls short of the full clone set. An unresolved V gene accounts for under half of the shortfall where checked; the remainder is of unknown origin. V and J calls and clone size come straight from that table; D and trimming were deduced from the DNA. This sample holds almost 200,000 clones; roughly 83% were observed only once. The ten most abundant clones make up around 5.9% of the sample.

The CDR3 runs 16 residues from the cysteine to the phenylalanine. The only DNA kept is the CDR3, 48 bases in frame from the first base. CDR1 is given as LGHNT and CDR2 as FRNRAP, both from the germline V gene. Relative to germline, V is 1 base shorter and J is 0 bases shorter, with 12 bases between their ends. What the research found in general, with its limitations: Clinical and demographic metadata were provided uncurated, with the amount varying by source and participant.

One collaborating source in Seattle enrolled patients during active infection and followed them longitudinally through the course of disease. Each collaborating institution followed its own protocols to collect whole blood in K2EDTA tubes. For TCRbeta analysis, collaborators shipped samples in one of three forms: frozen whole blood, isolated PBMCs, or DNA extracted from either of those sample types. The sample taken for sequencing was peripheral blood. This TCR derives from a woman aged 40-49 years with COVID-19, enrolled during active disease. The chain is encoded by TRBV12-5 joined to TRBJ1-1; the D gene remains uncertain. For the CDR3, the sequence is CASGLALLSMNTEAFF. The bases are TGTGCTAGTGGTTTGGCCTTACTGAGCATGAACACTGAAGCTTTCTTT.